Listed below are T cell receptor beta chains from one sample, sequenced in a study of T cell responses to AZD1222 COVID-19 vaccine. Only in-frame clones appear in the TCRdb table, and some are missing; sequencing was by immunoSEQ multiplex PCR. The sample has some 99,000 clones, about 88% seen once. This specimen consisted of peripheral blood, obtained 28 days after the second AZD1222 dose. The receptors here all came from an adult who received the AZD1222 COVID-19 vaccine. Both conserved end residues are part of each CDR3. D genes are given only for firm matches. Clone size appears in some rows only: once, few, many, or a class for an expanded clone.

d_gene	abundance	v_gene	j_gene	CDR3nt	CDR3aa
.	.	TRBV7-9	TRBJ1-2	TGTGCCAGCAGCAATACGGGCCCTGGCTACACCTTC	CASSNTGPGYTF
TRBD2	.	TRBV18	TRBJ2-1	TGTGCCAGCTCACAGGGGACTAGAGGGGATGAGCAGTTCTTC	CASSQGTRGDEQFF
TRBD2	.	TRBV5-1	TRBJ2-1	TGCGCCAGCAGCTTAGGACTAGCGGGGGGTAAGATAAATGAGCAGTTCTTC	CASSLGLAGGKINEQFF
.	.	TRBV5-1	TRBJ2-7	TGCGCCAGCAGCACGGCGGGGACAACCGCCGAGCAGTACTTC	CASSTAGTTAEQYF
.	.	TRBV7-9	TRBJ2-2	TGTGCCAGCAGCTTCGGGAACACCGGGGAGCTGTTTTTT	CASSFGNTGELFF
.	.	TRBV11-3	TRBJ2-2	TGTGCCAGCAGCTTAGAAACAGGGCAGTCCGGGGAGCTGTTTTTT	CASSLETGQSGELFF
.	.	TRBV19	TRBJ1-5	TGTGCCAGTATTCGGGGGGGACAGCCCCAGCATTTT	CASIRGGQPQHF
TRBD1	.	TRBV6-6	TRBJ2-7	TGTGCCAGCAGTTCCTCTGGGACAGGGGTTAACGAGCAGTACTTC	CASSSSGTGVNEQYF
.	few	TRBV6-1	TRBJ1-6	TGTGCCAGCAGTGAAGGGTCAGGGGATTATTCACCCCTCCACTTT	CASSEGSGDYSPLHF
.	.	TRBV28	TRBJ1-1	TGTGCCAGCAGTTTAGTCTTAGTGAACACTGAAGCTTTCTTT	CASSLVLVNTEAFF
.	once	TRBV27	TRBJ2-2	TGTGCCAGCAGCTTCCTCGGCAGGGGGAACACCGGGGAGCTGTTTTTT	CASSFLGRGNTGELFF
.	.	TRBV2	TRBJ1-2	TGTGCCAGCACCCTGAATCAGGTTAACACCTTC	CASTLNQVNTF
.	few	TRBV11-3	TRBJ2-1	TGTGCCAGCAGCTCCAGTGTAGTAGGTGAGCAGTTCTTC	CASSSSVVGEQFF
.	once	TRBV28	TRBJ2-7	TGTGCCATCCAGCAGGGAGGTTTTACCTACGAGCAGTACTTC	CAIQQGGFTYEQYF
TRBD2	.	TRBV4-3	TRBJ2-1	TGCGCCAGCAGCCAAGGCGGGAGCTCCTACAATGAGCAGTTCTTC	CASSQGGSSYNEQFF
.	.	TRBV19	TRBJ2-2	TGTGCCAGTAGAGAGGGGGGGAACACCGGGGAGCTGTTTTTT	CASREGGNTGELFF
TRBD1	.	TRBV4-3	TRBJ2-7	TGCGCCAGCAGCCAAGATACGGGACAGGGTTACTACGAGCAGTACTTC	CASSQDTGQGYYEQYF
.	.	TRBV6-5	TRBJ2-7	TGTGCCAGCAGTTACTCGACATCAACCTACGAGCAGTACTTC	CASSYSTSTYEQYF
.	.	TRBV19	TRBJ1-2	TGTGCCAGTAGTCAAAACTATGGCTACACCTTC	CASSQNYGYTF
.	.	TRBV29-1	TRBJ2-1	TGCAGCGTTGAAATGGGAGCAGGGAGTGGTTCCTACAATGAGCAGTTCTTC	CSVEMGAGSGSYNEQFF
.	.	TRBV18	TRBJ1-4	TGTGCCAGCTCACCAGGGGTCGAAGAAAAACTGTTTTTT	CASSPGVEEKLFF
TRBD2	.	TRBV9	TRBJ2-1	TGTGCCAGCAGCCTATCGGGGGGGGCCCAGAATGAGCAGTTCTTC	CASSLSGGAQNEQFF
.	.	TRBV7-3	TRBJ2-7	TGTGCCAGGGTGAGCTACGAGCAGTACTTC	CARVSYEQYF
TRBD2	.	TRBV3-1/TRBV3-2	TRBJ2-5	TGTGCCAGCAGCCAAGGACTAGCGCGGCAGGAGACCCAGTACTTC	CASSQGLARQETQYF
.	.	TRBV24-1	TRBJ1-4	TGTGCCACCCCGGAAAAAAATAGGCTGGCGGCTAATGAAAAACTGTTTTTT	CATPEKNRLAANEKLFF
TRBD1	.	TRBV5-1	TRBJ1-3	TGCGCCAGCAGCTACACCCCGGACAGGGCCGGAAACACCATATATTTT	CASSYTPDRAGNTIYF
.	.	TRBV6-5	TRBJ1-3	TGTGCCAGCAGCCCACAAAGTGGGGCGAACACCATATATTTT	CASSPQSGANTIYF
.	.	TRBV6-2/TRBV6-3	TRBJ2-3	TGTGCCAGCAGTTACTTTGGAGTTATGGATACGCAGTATTTT	CASSYFGVMDTQYF
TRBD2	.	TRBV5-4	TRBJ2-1	TGTGCCAGCAGCTCCGGACGGGGGGACCTCCGGGCTGAGCAGTTCTTC	CASSSGRGDLRAEQFF
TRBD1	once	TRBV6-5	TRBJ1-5	TGTGCCAGCACTTTACAGGGGTGGGCTCAGCCCCAGCATTTT	CASTLQGWAQPQHF
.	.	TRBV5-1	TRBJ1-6	TGCGCCAGCAGCTTGGCCCCACGGGGGGACTCACCCCTCCACTTT	CASSLAPRGDSPLHF
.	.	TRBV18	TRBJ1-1	TGTGCCAGCTCTCCTCCTATGAACACTGAAGCTTTCTTT	CASSPPMNTEAFF
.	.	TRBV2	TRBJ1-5	TGTGCCAGCAGTTCCCGGGGAGGGCCCCAGCATTTT	CASSSRGGPQHF
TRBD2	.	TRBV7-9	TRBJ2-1	TGTGCCAGCAGCACCACGGGACTAGCGGGCAATGAGCAGTTCTTC	CASSTTGLAGNEQFF
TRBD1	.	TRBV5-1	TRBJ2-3	TGCGCCAGCAGCCCGGACAGGGGGCAACTCACAGATACGCAGTATTTT	CASSPDRGQLTDTQYF
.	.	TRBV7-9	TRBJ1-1	TGTGCCAGCAGCTTAGAGGAGGGGCGAGCTTTCTTT	CASSLEEGRAFF
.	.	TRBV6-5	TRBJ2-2	TGTGCCAGCAGGCAGGGGTCCGGGGAGCTGTTTTTT	CASRQGSGELFF
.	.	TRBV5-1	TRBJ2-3	TGCGCCAGCAGCGGGGGCGATCCTAAAATCACAGATACGCAGTATTTT	CASSGGDPKITDTQYF
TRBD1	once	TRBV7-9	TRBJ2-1	TGTGCCAGCAGACGGACAGGGATAGGGGCCAATGAGCAGTTCTTC	CASRRTGIGANEQFF
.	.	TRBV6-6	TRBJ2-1	TGTGCCAGCCTTAGCGTATTCCCCCCCAATGAGCAGTTCTTC	CASLSVFPPNEQFF
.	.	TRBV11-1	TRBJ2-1	TGTGCCAGCAGCAGTAGCGATGAGCAGTTCTTC	CASSSSDEQFF
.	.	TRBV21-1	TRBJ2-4	TGTGCCAGCAAAGAGGACCGCACCACCAAAAACATTCAGTACTTC	CASKEDRTTKNIQYF
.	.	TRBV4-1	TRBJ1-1	TGCGCCAGCAGCCAAGTAGGCCCTATCGGGAACACTGAAGCTTTCTTT	CASSQVGPIGNTEAFF
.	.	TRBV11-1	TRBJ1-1	TGTGCCAGCAGCTCCCCAGCTAAAGAAGCTTTCTTT	CASSSPAKEAFF
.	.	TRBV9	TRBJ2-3	TGTGCCAGCAGCGCCTCGGGTTACGCCACAGATACGCAGTATTTT	CASSASGYATDTQYF
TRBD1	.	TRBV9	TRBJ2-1	TGTGCCAGCAGCGTAGCTGTAGGGGGCGGTTACAATGAGCAGTTCTTC	CASSVAVGGGYNEQFF
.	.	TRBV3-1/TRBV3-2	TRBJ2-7	TGTGCCAGCAGCTCGCACTCTGACTATATGAGACCCGAGCAGTACTTC	CASSSHSDYMRPEQYF
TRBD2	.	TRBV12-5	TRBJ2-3	TGTGCTAGTGGACGTACAATAGCGGGAGGGCGAGATACGCAGTATTTT	CASGRTIAGGRDTQYF
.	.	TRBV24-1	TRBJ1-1	TGTGCCACCAGTGATTCAACAGAGAACACTGAAGCTTTCTTT	CATSDSTENTEAFF